The 32 T cell receptor beta chains in this list originate from one sample, sequenced in a study of metastatic and nonmetastatic thyroid tumors. TCRdb reprocessed the PCR reads via MiXCR. The data contain under 20,000 clones, approximately 16% of them singletons. No treatment of any kind had been given to any patient before thyroid surgery. Sequencing used blood. The origin of the receptors is a male donor with papillary thyroid cancer or a benign thyroid nodule (not recorded which). Some clones in this sample may be carry-over from other donors' samples.

There are many counts of this clone. This chain connects TRBV28 to TRBJ2-2; D is unclear. The germline V gene has CDR1 MDHEN and CDR2 SYDVKM. This CDR3 spans 15 amino acids. V shed 1 base and J shed 4 bases, with 10 bases lying between them. The CDR3 DNA reads as TGTGCCAGCAGTTTATACGATCAGGCCACCGGGGAGCTGTTTTTT. Translated: CASSLYDQATGELFF.

At least ten counts were recorded for this clone. Possible read error: a much larger clone is one base away. Because it lacks the conserved phenylalanine or tryptophan at the end, this CDR3 is likely a read error. The chain is built from TRBV6-1 and TRBJ1-1; D perhaps matches TRBD1 (6 bases). Germline CDR1 is MNHNS and CDR2 is SASEGT. V was cut by 7 bases and J by 3 bases, with 18 bases left in between. The CDR3 is 15 residues long. CDR3 sequence reads: CASNQWGGADTEAFI. The DNA of the CDR3 is TGTGCCAGCAATCAATGGGGGGGGGCGGACACTGAAGCTTTCATT.

This clone was observed many times. V is TRBV11-2 and J is TRBJ2-1, with unresolved D. V shed 0 bases and J shed 0 bases, with 9 bases lying between them. CDR1 is SGHAT and CDR2 is FQNNGV in the germline V gene. This CDR3 is 16 amino acids long. CDR3 in amino acids: CASSLESISSYNEQFF. CDR3 in DNA: TGTGCCAGCAGCTTAGAGTCCATTAGCTCCTACAATGAGCAGTTCTTC. The whole variable domain, filled in from reference TRBV11-2 and TRBJ2-1, reads EAGVAQSPRYKIIEKRQSVAFWCNPISGHATLYWYQQILGQGPKLLIQFQNNGVVDDSQLPKDRFSAERLKGVDSTLKIQPAKLEDSAVYLCASSLESISSYNEQFFGPGTRLTVL.

This clone was picked up one time. The chain couples TRBV20-1 to TRBJ2-3; perhaps TRBD2 as D (5 bases). The CDR3 is 13 amino acids. Germline lookup yields CDR1 DFQATT and CDR2 SNEGSKA (reference sequence). This chain's CDR3 is CILVTGKTDTQYF. DNA of the CDR3: TGCATCCTCGTAACGGGAAAGACAGATACGCAGTATTTT.

This clone was observed many times. The J gene is TRBJ2-3, the V gene TRBV3-1; 7 bases line up with TRBD2. Unmatched junction bases numbered 5, after V lost 3 bases and J lost 5 bases. The CDR3 contains 14 residues. Germline-derived CDR1 and CDR2 are LGHDT and YNNKEL (reference sequence). In DNA, the CDR3 is TGTGCCAGCAGCCAGACGGGGGGTGGAGATACGCAGTATTTT. Translated: CASSQTGGGDTQYF.

This sequence joins TRBV13 and TRBJ2-5, with 10 bases fitting TRBD2. The germline V gene encodes CDR1 PRHDT and CDR2 FYEKMQ (reference sequence). The CDR3 contains 14 residues. Germline trimming cut 5 bases from V and 12 bases from J; bases unmatched to any gene: 12. The CDR3 DNA sequence: TGTGCCAGCAGCCCAGCGGGAGGGGGAAAGACAAAGTACTTC. The encoded protein is CASSPAGGGKTKYF.

This clone was found many times. The CDR3 loop is CASSQGQENQPQHF. The DNA of the CDR3 is TGTGCCAGCAGTCAAGGACAGGAGAATCAGCCCCAGCATTTT. J is TRBJ1-5 and V is TRBV6-1; 7 positions agree with TRBD1. Germline V gene data show CDR1 as MNHNS and CDR2 as SASEGT. V lost 5 bases, J lost 4 bases, and 5 bases stayed unmatched. The CDR3 has 14 amino acids.

This chain joins TRBV5-1 and TRBJ2-7; 7 nucleotides align to TRBD2. The germline V gene has CDR1 SGHRS and CDR2 YFSETQ. The junction had 8 bases not matched to a gene; V was cut back by 4 bases and J by 7 bases. The CDR3 totals 13 residues. CDR3 sequence (DNA): TGCGCCAGCAGCCGATTGACAGCGGGGGAGCAGTACTTC. This translates into CASSRLTAGEQYF. Full variable domain (missing parts from reference TRBV5-1 and TRBJ2-7): KAGVTQTPRYLIKTRGQQVTLSCSPISGHRSVSWYQQTPGQGLQFLFEYFSETQRNKGNFPGRFSGRQFSNSRSEMNVSTLELGDSALYLCASSRLTAGEQYFGPGTRLTVT.

At least ten counts were recorded for this clone. The V and J genes are TRBV28 and TRBJ2-4; the match to TRBD1 covers 9 bases. Germline values: CDR1 MDHEN, CDR2 SYDVKM. The CDR3 sequence is 17 residues long. With V trimmed by 3 bases and J by 0 bases, 6 bases remained unmatched. CDR3 nucleotides: TGTGCCAGCAGTTTGGAGGACAGGGGATTAGCCAAAAACATTCAGTACTTC. It yields the protein CASSLEDRGLAKNIQYF. The variable domain in full, completed from reference TRBV28 and TRBJ2-4, reads DVKVTQSSRYLVKRTGEKVFLECVQDMDHENMFWYRQDPGLGLRLIYFSYDVKMKEKGDIPEGYSVSREKKERFSLILESASTNQTSMYLCASSLEDRGLAKNIQYFGAGTRLSVL.

This clone was recorded at least ten times. The chain combines TRBV4-1 with TRBJ1-2; 9 bases map to TRBD1. The V gene's germline CDR1 is MGHRA and CDR2 YSYEKL. The CDR3 totals 18 residues. V lost 0 bases, J lost 4 bases, and 12 bases stayed unmatched. The CDR3 sequence is CASSQEWWDRAFFYGYTF. For the CDR3, the DNA is TGCGCCAGCAGCCAAGAATGGTGGGACAGGGCCTTTTTCTATGGCTACACCTTC.

The chain has TRBV30 and TRBJ1-3, with unresolved D. Trimming removed 5 bases at V and 0 bases at J, with 5 bases between. The CDR3 loop spans 12 amino acids. Germline V gene data show CDR1 as GTSNPN and CDR2 as SVGIG (reference sequence). The CDR3 sequence: CAWHNSGNTIYF. The CDR3 nucleotides read TGTGCCTGGCACAACTCTGGAAACACCATATATTTT.

This clone was seen at least ten times. CDR3 DNA: TGCAGCGTTCATACCTTCACCGGGGAGCTGTTTTTT. Translated, it gives CSVHTFTGELFF. The chain carries TRBV29-1 and TRBJ2-2; D unresolved. This CDR3 contains 12 residues. Trimming took off 5 bases at V and 4 bases at J, with 8 bases between the two ends. Germline CDR1 and CDR2: SQVTM and ANQGSEA.

This clone was counted at least ten times. The chain combines TRBV20-1 with TRBJ2-7; 8 positions match TRBD1. V lost 3 bases to trimming and J lost 4 bases; unmatched junction nucleotides: 5. The V gene's germline CDR1 is DFQATT and CDR2 SNEGSKA (reference sequence). CDR3 length equals 13 residues. The DNA for the CDR3 is TGCAGTGCTAGCGGGACAGGTGTGTACGAGCAGTACTTC. Translated: CSASGTGVYEQYF.

The chain has TRBV11-3 and TRBJ2-7, with D unclear. This CDR3 region has 13 residues. The germline gives CDR1 SGHNT, CDR2 YENEEA. V was shortened by 5 bases and J by 4 bases, with 12 bases between the two germline ends. CDR3 nucleotides: TGTGCCAGCAGCATCAACGATGGGTACGAGCAGTACTTC. Translation: CASSINDGYEQYF.

This clone was seen ten or more times. An end of the junction does not agree with germline; a read error may underlie this. The CDR3 coding sequence is TGTGCCAGCAGCCAAGCTAGGCGGCGTTGGGACTTC. This codes for CASSQARRRWDF. The chain is built from TRBV14 and TRBJ2-7; D gene ambiguous. The CDR3 spans 12 residues. Germline V lookup: CDR1 SGHDN, CDR2 FVKESK.

This clone was recorded many times. The chain uses TRBV20-1 and TRBJ2-5; D is perhaps TRBD2 (5 bases). V was clipped by 3 bases and J by 0 bases, with 8 bases between them. CDR1 is DFQATT, CDR2 SNEGSKA, per germline (reference sequence). The CDR3 is made up of 13 amino acids. The CDR3 coding sequence is TGCAGTGCTAGCGGAGGTTACCAAGAGACCCAGTACTTC. This sequence encodes CSASGGYQETQYF.

In this sample, this clone turned up many times. This chain connects TRBV5-6 to TRBJ1-2; D call uncertain. V was cut by 7 bases and J by 7 bases, with 17 bases left in between. In germline, CDR1 is SGHDT, CDR2 YYEEEE. The CDR3 sequence is 13 residues long. For the CDR3, the DNA is TGTGCCAGCTCGCCAGTAGGGTTCTCTGGCTACACCTTC. Translating gives CASSPVGFSGYTF. The whole variable domain, remainder taken from reference TRBV5-6 and TRBJ1-2, is DAGVTQSPTHLIKTRGQQVTLRCSPKSGHDTVSWYQQALGQGPQFIFQYYEEEERQRGNFPDRFSGHQFPNYSSELNVNALLLGDSALYLCASSPVGFSGYTFGSGTRLTVV.

This clone was found a few times. Additional DNA sequences in this sample encode the identical CDR3. V usage is TRBV2 and J usage is TRBJ2-7; 7 bases match TRBD2. V was clipped by 0 bases and J by 7 bases; unmatched bases: 9. Germline lookup yields CDR1 SNHLY and CDR2 FYNNEI. The CDR3 consists of 15 residues. The CDR3: CASSEAKRGAYEQYF. In nucleotides, the CDR3 is TGTGCCAGCAGTGAAGCTAAGCGGGGAGCGTATGAGCAGTACTTC. Full variable domain (missing parts from reference TRBV2 and TRBJ2-7): EPEVTQTPSHQVTQMGQEVILRCVPISNHLYFYWYRQILGQKVEFLVSFYNNEISEKSEIFDDQFSVERPDGSNFTLKIRSTKLEDSAMYFCASSEAKRGAYEQYFGPGTRLTVT.

This clone showed up many times. V gene TRBV27 combines with J gene TRBJ1-2, with unresolved D. The CDR3 spans 14 residues. CDR1 and CDR2 (germline): MNHEY, SMNVEV (reference sequence). Trimming stripped 0 bases from V and 4 bases from J, with 9 bases between. In DNA form, the CDR3 reads TGTGCCAGCAGTTTATCCCTCGGCTCCTATGGCTACACCTTC. This gives the protein CASSLSLGSYGYTF.

This clone is labeled as medium-sized. V gene TRBV20-1 combines with J gene TRBJ2-7, with 11 bases fitting TRBD2. J was trimmed by 1 base and V by 0 bases; bases with no gene match: 5. CDR1 DFQATT and CDR2 SNEGSKA come from the germline V gene (reference sequence). CDR3 length: 16 amino acids. Here the CDR3 reads CSARDPGTSGSYEQYF. CDR3 in DNA: TGCAGTGCTAGAGATCCCGGGACTAGCGGATCCTACGAGCAGTACTTC.

This clone has at least ten counts. The V and J genes are TRBV13 and TRBJ1-2; 10 bases align to TRBD1. Germline trimming cut 5 bases from V and 3 bases from J; bases unmatched to any gene: 9. This CDR3 spans 16 amino acids. The germline CDR1 and CDR2 sequences are PRHDT and FYEKMQ (reference sequence). The chain's CDR3 is CASSADLGQGDYGYTF. In DNA, the CDR3 is TGTGCCAGCAGCGCCGATCTAGGACAGGGGGACTATGGCTACACCTTC.

This clone has ten or more counts. The chain is built from TRBV9 and TRBJ2-3, with D perhaps matching TRBD2 (5 bases). Germline CDR1 SGDLS, CDR2 YYNGEE. The CDR3 totals 14 residues. Trimming left V 4 bases short and J 2 bases short, with 11 bases between. CDR3: CASSFRTLTDTQYF. CDR3 DNA sequence: TGTGCCAGCAGCTTTAGGACTCTCACAGATACGCAGTATTTT.

A few counts support this clone. This sequence joins TRBV6-1 and TRBJ2-3; TRBD2 aligns across 10 bases. Per the germline V gene, CDR1 is MNHNS and CDR2 is SASEGT. The CDR3 is 16 residues long. V gave up 7 bases and J gave up 7 bases; unmatched junction bases: 14. CDR3 region: CASIPGTSVSEYTQYF. CDR3 sequence (DNA): TGTGCCAGCATCCCCGGGACTAGCGTGAGCGAGTATACGCAGTATTTT.

This clone was detected ten times or more. The rearrangement joins TRBV10-3 to TRBJ1-2; 7 nucleotides align to TRBD1. The V segment lost 3 bases and the J segment 4 bases; nucleotides outside the gene matches: 8. Germline CDR1 reads ENHRY; CDR2 reads SYGVKD. The CDR3 length is 15 residues. Written as DNA, the CDR3 is TGTGCCATCAGTGATCCGGACAGGCGGGTCTATGGCTACACCTTC. Translation: CAISDPDRRVYGYTF.

This clone was detected ten times or more. The rearrangement joins TRBV6-1 to TRBJ1-4; D may be TRBD1 (5 bases). CDR1 is MNHNS, CDR2 SASEGT, per germline. The CDR3 is 13 residues long. V was pared by 6 bases and J by 8 bases, with 13 bases between. The CDR3 protein is CASREGPGEKLFF. In nucleotides, the CDR3 is TGTGCCAGCAGGGAGGGACCGGGAGAAAAACTGTTTTTT.

Ten or more counts support this clone. The chain carries TRBV5-4 and TRBJ1-6; no clear D. The CDR3 runs 16 residues. V was trimmed by 1 base and J by 6 bases, leaving 14 bases between them. From germline, CDR1 is SGHNT and CDR2 YYREEE (reference sequence). Written as DNA, the CDR3 is TGTGCCAGCAGCTTGTTACATAGGGTCGGTAATTCACCCCTCCACTTT. Translated, it gives CASSLLHRVGNSPLHF.

This chain links TRBV28 with TRBJ1-2; D may be TRBD1 (6 bases). From germline, CDR1 is MDHEN and CDR2 SYDVKM. CDR3 length: 17 amino acids. Trimming removed 6 bases from V and 6 bases from J, with 26 bases in between. The CDR3 here is CASSFSGGGPPPHGYTF. Here the CDR3 DNA reads TGTGCCAGCAGCTTCTCTGGAGGGGGGCCCCCCCCTCATGGCTACACCTTC.

This clone was recorded many times. This chain joins TRBV20-1 and TRBJ2-7; D unclear. The CDR3 totals 13 residues. The germline V gene encodes CDR1 DFQATT and CDR2 SNEGSKA (reference sequence). Deletions cut 0 bases from V and 2 bases from J, with 8 bases between. CDR3: CSARDVDTYEQYF. CDR3 DNA sequence: TGCAGTGCTAGAGATGTAGATACCTACGAGCAGTACTTC.

This clone was counted many times. Other DNA sequences in this sample translate to the same CDR3. The chain uses TRBV2 and TRBJ1-4, with 7 nucleotides matching TRBD1. The junction had 12 bases not matched to a gene; V was cut back by 3 bases and J by 5 bases. The germline V gene has CDR1 SNHLY and CDR2 FYNNEI. The CDR3 extends over 17 amino acids. CDR3 nucleotide sequence: TGTGCCAGCAGTGAGGGTCCCGTGGGCAGGGGGAATGAAAAACTGTTTTTT. Its protein product is CASSEGPVGRGNEKLFF.

This clone was counted many times. The chain has TRBV7-3 and TRBJ2-2; 9 bases map to TRBD2. The CDR3 sequence is 14 residues long. In germline, CDR1 is SGHTA, CDR2 FQGTGA. V lost 8 bases to trimming and J lost 7 bases; unmatched junction nucleotides: 8. In nucleotides, the CDR3 is TGTGCCAGCCGAGCGGGAGGTAGCGTCGGGGAGCTGTTTTTT. It yields the protein CASRAGGSVGELFF.

This clone occurred many times. This chain connects TRBV19 to TRBJ2-5; the D gene is possibly TRBD2 (6 bases). There are 15 residues in the CDR3. Germline CDR1 is LNHDA and CDR2 is SQIVND (reference sequence). Trimming removed 0 bases from V and 5 bases from J, with 13 bases in between. Written as DNA, the CDR3 is TGTGCCAGTAGTATAGATGGGGGAGGTGGGGAGACCCAGTACTTC. Its protein product is CASSIDGGGGETQYF. The full variable domain, in which reference TRBV19 and TRBJ2-5 provide the parts outside the CDR3, is DGGITQSPKYLFRKEGQNVTLSCEQNLNHDAMYWYRQDPGQGLRLIYYSQIVNDFQKGDIAEGYSVSREKKESFPLTVTSAQKNPTAFYLCASSIDGGGGETQYFGPGTRLLVL.

This clone was seen ten or more times. Other DNA sequences in the sample encode the same CDR3. The chain uses TRBV28 and TRBJ1-6, with D possibly matching TRBD1 (5 bases). This CDR3 region has 14 residues. V dropped 5 bases and J dropped 7 bases, with 12 bases sitting between them. The germline gives CDR1 MDHEN, CDR2 SYDVKM. CDR3 coding DNA: TGTGCCAGCAGTAAAGGGGTTCGAAATTCACCCCTCCACTTT. Translation: CASSKGVRNSPLHF.